Listed below are T cell receptor beta chains from one sample, sequenced in a study of early T cells in non-severe SARS-CoV-2 infection. TCRdb re-called the 5' RACE reads through MiXCR, storing one row per CDR3 protein. In the table there are about 56,000 distinct CDR3 sequences, about 10% of which are singletons. The sample comprised whole blood. The receptors were sampled from an adult who was a healthcare worker with PCR-confirmed SARS-CoV-2 infection or an uninfected control (not recorded which). The CDR3 runs from the conserved cysteine through the conserved F or W. D genes are given only for firm matches. Clone size is not always given. Where it is, it says once, few, many or a class for expanded clones.

d_gene	j_gene	abundance	v_gene	CDR3aa	CDR3nt
TRBD2	TRBJ2-3	many	TRBV2	CASSDESSGRRWDTQYF	TGTGCCAGCAGTGACGAGTCTAGCGGGAGGAGATGGGATACGCAGTATTTT
TRBD2	TRBJ2-3	many	TRBV20-1	CSALAGRSTDTQYF	TGCAGTGCTTTAGCGGGAAGGAGCACAGATACGCAGTATTTT
.	TRBJ2-3	.	TRBV7-2	CASSLGLGDTQYF	TGTGCCAGCAGCTTAGGGCTAGGAGATACGCAGTATTTT
.	TRBJ2-5	many	TRBV29-1	CSVEGPFQETQYF	TGCAGCGTTGAAGGCCCATTCCAAGAGACCCAGTACTTC
.	TRBJ1-5	.	TRBV29-1	CSVRRSNQPQHF	TGCAGCGTTCGACGGAGCAATCAGCCCCAGCATTTT
.	TRBJ2-2	many	TRBV4-2	CASSPGGGNTGELFF	TGTGCCAGCAGCCCAGGTGGGGGAAACACCGGGGAGCTGTTTTTT
.	TRBJ2-7	many	TRBV24-1	CATSAVAEPTLYF	TGTGCCACCAGTGCGGTAGCGGAACCCACATTGTACTTC
.	TRBJ2-7	.	TRBV3-1	CASSQEEALTEQYF	TGTGCCAGCAGCCAAGAGGAGGCACTCACCGAGCAGTACTTC
.	TRBJ2-7	.	TRBV7-9	CASSLAPSSYEQYF	TGTGCCAGCAGCTTAGCTCCAAGCTCCTACGAGCAGTACTTC
TRBD2	TRBJ2-1	many	TRBV7-6	CASSLELAGVHGEQFF	TGTGCCAGCAGCTTAGAACTAGCGGGAGTGCATGGTGAGCAGTTCTTC
.	TRBJ2-7	many	TRBV6-6	CASSYDGIFGYEQYF	TGTGCCAGCAGTTACGACGGGATCTTCGGCTACGAGCAGTACTTC
TRBD2	TRBJ2-1	many	TRBV11-2	CASSFSTSGSYHEQFF	TGTGCCAGCAGCTTCTCGACTAGCGGGAGTTATCATGAGCAGTTCTTC
.	TRBJ2-1	many	TRBV11-2	CASSLDGSHNEQFF	TGTGCCAGCAGCTTAGATGGTAGCCACAATGAGCAGTTCTTC
.	TRBJ1-2	many	TRBV4-1	CASSQEGSSGYGYTF	TGCGCCAGCAGCCAAGAGGGGAGTTCGGGCTATGGCTACACCTTC
.	TRBJ1-1	.	TRBV5-1	CASSLFLANTEAFF	TGCGCCAGCAGCTTGTTTTTAGCGAACACTGAAGCTTTCTTT
.	TRBJ2-7	.	TRBV7-8	CASSTTPAGIYEQYF	TGTGCCAGCAGCACCACCCCAGCAGGGATCTACGAGCAGTACTTC
.	TRBJ2-7	many	TRBV5-1	CASSLSPQLDTYEQYF	TGCGCCAGCAGCTTGTCACCTCAATTGGACACCTACGAGCAGTACTTC
.	TRBJ2-1	many	TRBV15	CATSRDSYNEQFF	TGTGCCACCAGCAGAGACTCGTACAATGAGCAGTTCTTC
.	TRBJ1-1	medium-sized	TRBV12-3/TRBV12-4	CASSSDFGEAFF	TGTGCCAGCAGCTCTGATTTTGGTGAAGCTTTCTTT
.	TRBJ2-2	many	TRBV10-2	CASTHGGYTGELFF	TGCGCCAGCACTCATGGGGGGTACACCGGGGAGCTGTTTTTT
TRBD2	TRBJ2-5	many	TRBV7-2	CASSSGLAGGWRETQYF	TGTGCCAGCAGCTCCGGACTAGCGGGAGGGTGGAGAGAGACCCAGTACTTC
.	TRBJ1-1	few	TRBV7-3	CASKAISDTEAFF	TGTGCCAGCAAAGCAATCTCTGACACTGAAGCTTTCTTT
TRBD2	TRBJ2-1	.	TRBV6-2/TRBV6-3	CASSRGTSGTKEQFF	TGTGCCAGCAGCCGAGGGACTAGCGGTACAAAGGAGCAGTTCTTC
.	TRBJ2-6	few	TRBV7-8	CASSRANVLTF	TGTGCCAGCTCCAGGGCCAACGTCCTGACTTTC
TRBD2	TRBJ2-2	few	TRBV6-6	CASSYPGLAGPGELFF	TGTGCCAGCAGTTACCCAGGACTAGCGGGACCCGGGGAGCTGTTTTTT
.	TRBJ2-4	few	TRBV3-1	CASSQSRRGQGNIQYF	TGTGCCAGCAGCCAAAGTAGGCGGGGGCAGGGAAACATTCAGTACTTC
TRBD2	TRBJ2-5	.	TRBV5-1	CASSLGLAAETQYF	TGCGCCAGCAGCCTGGGACTAGCGGCTGAGACCCAGTACTTC
TRBD2	TRBJ2-1	.	TRBV29-1	CSAVLAGAMDF	TGCAGCGCCGTCCTAGCGGGAGCCATGGACTTC
.	TRBJ2-7	many	TRBV7-2	CASSWNGQDYEQYF	TGTGCCAGCAGCTGGAACGGACAAGACTACGAGCAGTACTTC
.	TRBJ1-5	many	TRBV7-8	CASSYRTTSQPQHF	TGTGCCAGCAGCTATCGGACTACGAGTCAGCCCCAGCATTTT
.	TRBJ2-7	few	TRBV7-9	CASSADRAQYF	TGTGCCAGCAGCGCGGACCGGGCCCAGTACTTC
.	TRBJ1-2	.	TRBV5-6	CASSWVGASDGYTF	TGTGCCAGCAGCTGGGTGGGAGCATCGGATGGCTACACCTTC
TRBD2	TRBJ2-7	many	TRBV28	CASRPQGGSGTEQYF	TGTGCCAGCAGACCCCAAGGAGGTAGCGGGACCGAGCAGTACTTC
TRBD2	TRBJ2-4	many	TRBV7-2	CASSLLGGLSDIQYF	TGTGCCAGCAGCCTCCTCGGGGGACTATCGGACATTCAGTACTTC
.	TRBJ2-3	many	TRBV14	CASSQDRWTSDTQYF	TGTGCCAGCAGCCAAGATAGATGGACTTCGGATACGCAGTATTTT
TRBD2	TRBJ2-3	few	TRBV20-1	CSARVASGSGDTQYF	TGCAGTGCTAGAGTAGCTAGCGGGAGTGGGGATACGCAGTATTTT
.	TRBJ1-1	.	TRBV6-2/TRBV6-3	CASSYSGGGVRNTEAFF	TGTGCCAGCAGTTACTCAGGGGGAGGAGTGAGGAACACTGAAGCTTTCTTT
.	TRBJ2-1	many	TRBV2	CASSAYRDQNEQFF	TGTGCCAGCAGTGCGTACCGGGACCAAAATGAGCAGTTCTTC
.	TRBJ2-3	once	TRBV6-6	CASSYVALAGTDTQYF	TGTGCCAGCAGTTACGTGGCCTTGGCGGGCACAGATACGCAGTATTTT
TRBD2	TRBJ2-1	few	TRBV13	CASSFRGGRVNEQFF	TGTGCCAGCAGCTTCCGTGGCGGGAGAGTTAATGAGCAGTTCTTC
.	TRBJ1-1	few	TRBV18	CASSPEGVLNTEAFF	TGTGCCAGCTCACCCGAGGGGGTTCTGAACACTGAAGCTTTCTTT